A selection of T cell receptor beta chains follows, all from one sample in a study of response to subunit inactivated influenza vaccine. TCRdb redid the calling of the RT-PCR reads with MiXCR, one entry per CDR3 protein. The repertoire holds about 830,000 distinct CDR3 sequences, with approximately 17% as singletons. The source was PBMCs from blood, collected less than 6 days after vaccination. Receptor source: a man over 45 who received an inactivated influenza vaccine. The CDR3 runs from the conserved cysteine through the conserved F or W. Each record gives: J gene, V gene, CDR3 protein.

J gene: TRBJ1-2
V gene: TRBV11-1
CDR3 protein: CASSPTVSGGYTF

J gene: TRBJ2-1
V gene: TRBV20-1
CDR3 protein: CSAPRLAGGVIGEQFF

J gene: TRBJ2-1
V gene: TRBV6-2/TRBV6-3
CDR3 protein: CASGLARYNEQFF

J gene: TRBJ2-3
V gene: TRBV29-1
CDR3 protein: CSVASGGPTDTQYF

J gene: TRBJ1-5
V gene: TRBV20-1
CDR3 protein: CSARKTGGWGQPQHF

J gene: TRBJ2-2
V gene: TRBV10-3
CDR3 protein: CAIEGQNTGELFF

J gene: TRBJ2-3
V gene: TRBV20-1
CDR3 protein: CSARVLGAGRADTQYF

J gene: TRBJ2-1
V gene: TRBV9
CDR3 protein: CASTATSGGAGQFF

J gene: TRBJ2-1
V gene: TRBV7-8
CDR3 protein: CASSLWGLAGGQYEQFF

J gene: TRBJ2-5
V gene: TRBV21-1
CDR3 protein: CASSKGVGPKTQYF

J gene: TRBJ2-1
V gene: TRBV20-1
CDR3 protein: CSAGGLAGWEQFF

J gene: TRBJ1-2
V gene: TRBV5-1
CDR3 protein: CASSPWESAYGYTF

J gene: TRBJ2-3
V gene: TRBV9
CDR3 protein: CASSAKGYISTDTQYF

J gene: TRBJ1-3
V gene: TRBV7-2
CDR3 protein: CASSLAGAPGNTIYF

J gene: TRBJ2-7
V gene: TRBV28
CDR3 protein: CATYLMGGEQYF

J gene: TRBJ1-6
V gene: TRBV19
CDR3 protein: CASSGQGESPLHF

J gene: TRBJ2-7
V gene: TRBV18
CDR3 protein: CASSPLESNEQYF

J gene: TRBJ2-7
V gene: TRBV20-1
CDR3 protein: CSARDVGRTIYEQYF

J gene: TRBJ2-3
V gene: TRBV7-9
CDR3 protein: CASRRSAGATDTQYF

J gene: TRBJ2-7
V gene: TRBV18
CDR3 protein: CASSPSRYEQYF

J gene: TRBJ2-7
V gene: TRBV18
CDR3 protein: CASSPRGLAALHEQYF

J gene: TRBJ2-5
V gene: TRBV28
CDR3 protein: CATSMDRVTSGAQYF

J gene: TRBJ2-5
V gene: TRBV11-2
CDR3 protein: CASSPSRTVQETQYF

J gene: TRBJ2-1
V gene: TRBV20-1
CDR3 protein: CSARAFLAGGPDEQFF

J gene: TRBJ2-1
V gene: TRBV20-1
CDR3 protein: CSATGLGVNEQFF

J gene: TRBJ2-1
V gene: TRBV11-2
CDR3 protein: CASSQNPGGEQFF

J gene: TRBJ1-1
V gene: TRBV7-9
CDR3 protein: CASTQGGVAAEAFF

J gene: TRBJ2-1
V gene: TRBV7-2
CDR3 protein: CASSLYRLDRYNEQFF

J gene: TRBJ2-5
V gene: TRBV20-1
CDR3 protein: CSARVAGETQYF

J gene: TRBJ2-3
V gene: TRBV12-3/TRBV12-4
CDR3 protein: CASSFVAGGLTDTQYF

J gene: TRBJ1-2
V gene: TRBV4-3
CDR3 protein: CASSQEGFQGYTF

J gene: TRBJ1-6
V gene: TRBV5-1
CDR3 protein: CASSLISQYNSPLHF

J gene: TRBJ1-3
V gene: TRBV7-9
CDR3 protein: CASTHTGATSGNTIYF

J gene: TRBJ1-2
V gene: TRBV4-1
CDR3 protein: CASSPSLFGGGGRSYTF

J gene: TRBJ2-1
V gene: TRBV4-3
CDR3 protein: CASSQTRGPYNEQFF

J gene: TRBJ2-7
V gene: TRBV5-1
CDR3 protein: CATGQNQYEQYF

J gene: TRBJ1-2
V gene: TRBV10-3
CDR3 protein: CAIMETTNRGYTF

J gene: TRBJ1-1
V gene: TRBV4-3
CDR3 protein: CASSQVEGANTEAFF

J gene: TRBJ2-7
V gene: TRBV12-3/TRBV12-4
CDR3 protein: CASSPGGLSYEQYF

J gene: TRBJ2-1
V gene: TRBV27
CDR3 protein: CASSWGVLAGGPHNEQFF

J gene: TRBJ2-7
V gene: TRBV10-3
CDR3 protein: CAISESVGALRYEQYF